The entry that follows covers one T cell receptor beta chain sequence. Its antigen remains unknown. These data originate in a study of T cells in localized non-small cell lung cancer. General study findings and limits: Greater blood T cell density accompanied longer overall survival. The study found T cell clonality highest in uninvolved adjacent lung, above tumor.

Libraries were prepared by immunoSEQ multiplex PCR; TCRdb keeps only in-frame clonotypes and omits some of them. The data show about 54,000 clones, approximately 80% seen once. From germline, CDR1 is KGHSH and CDR2 LQKENI. The CDR3 length is 15 residues. J lost 3 bases, V lost 5 bases, and 10 bases had no gene match. This sample comprised peripheral blood, obtained before any cancer treatment. This clonotype was obtained from a female donor of 60 years or more with stage II squamous cell lung carcinoma. The chain carries TRBV18 and TRBJ2-7, with 7 bases fitting TRBD2. CDR3 sequence: CASSALGGEVYEQYF. DNA for the CDR3: TGTGCCAGCTCAGCCCTGGGGGGGGAGGTCTACGAGCAGTACTTC.